The 23 T cell receptor beta chains below come from one sample, sequenced in a study of blood T cell repertoires in COVID-19 (dated by TCRdb to 2020 to 2022). Receptors were amplified or captured by the immunoSEQ multiplex PCR assay. In its TCRdb copy, this immuneACCESS table keeps in-frame sequences only and misses some clones. Where compared with another copy, unresolved V genes explain less than half of these, and the others have no known cause. The table for this sample lists 250,000 to 300,000 clones; around four fifths of them were counted only once. The ten largest clones add up to 4.1% of the sample. Sequencing was performed on PBMCs or T cells enriched from blood (not recorded which). Receptors were obtained from a man in his thirties or forties with acute COVID-19.

Details on this clone: A much bigger clone sits one base away, suggesting this may be a read error. The CDR3 bases are TGTGCCAGCAGTGGACAGACCTATGGCTACACCTTC. This translates into CASSGQTYGYTF. The chain is built from TRBV2 and TRBJ1-2; maybe TRBD1 (5 bases). The germline CDR1 and CDR2 sequences are SNHLY and FYNNEI. V was shortened by 4 bases and J by 4 bases, with 7 bases between the two germline ends. The CDR3 sequence is 12 residues long.

This rearrangement joins TRBV19 to TRBJ1-5; D not resolved. Germline V CDR1 and CDR2: LNHDA, SQIVND (reference sequence). The CDR3 has 14 amino acids. Trimming took off 3 bases at V and 7 bases at J, with 13 bases between the two ends. Written as DNA, the CDR3 is TGTGCCAGTAGTATTGGTGGAGCGGAACAGCCCCAGCATTTT. Protein product: CASSIGGAEQPQHF.

This chain joins TRBV4-3 and TRBJ2-6; D gene uncertain. V was shortened by 1 base and J by 0 bases, with 4 bases between the two germline ends. The CDR3 runs 15 residues. The germline V gene encodes CDR1 LGHNA and CDR2 YSLEER. Here the CDR3 reads CASSQVGSGANVLTF. The CDR3 region has the DNA TGCGCCAGCAGCCAAGTCGGCTCTGGGGCCAACGTCCTGACTTTC.

This clone was seen only once. The J gene is TRBJ2-7, the V gene TRBV6-2 or TRBV6-3; 7 bases line up with TRBD2. CDR1 is MNHEY, CDR2 SVGEGT, per germline. V shed 0 bases and J 4 bases; nucleotides not matched to a gene: 9. This CDR3 region has 16 residues. As DNA, the CDR3 is TGTGCCAGCAGTTACTCGAGCCCTAGCGGACCTTACGAGCAGTACGTC. Its protein is CASSYSSPSGPYEQYV.

The chain links TRBV3-1 (or the pseudogene TRBV3-2) to TRBJ2-3, with 11 positions matching TRBD2. J lost 0 bases, V lost 4 bases, and 12 bases had no gene match. The germline V gene encodes CDR1 LGHDT and CDR2 YNNKEL (reference sequence). This CDR3 comprises 19 residues. CDR3 bases: TGTGCCAGCAGCCGTCGTCTAGCGGGGGGCCTGACTAGCACAGATACGCAGTATTTT. This encodes CASSRRLAGGLTSTDTQYF.

This chain connects TRBV11-3 to TRBJ1-2; D ambiguous. The CDR3 has 14 residues. CDR1 is SGHNT and CDR2 is YENEEA in the germline V gene. The germline V and J ends were trimmed by 7 bases and 4 bases, with 16 bases remaining between them. CDR3 loop: CASTNWSRIYGYTF. As DNA, the CDR3 is TGTGCCAGCACCAACTGGTCCCGCATCTATGGCTACACCTTC. Full variable domain (outside the CDR3, taken from reference TRBV11-3 and TRBJ1-2): EAGVVQSPRYKIIEKKQPVAFWCNPISGHNTLYWYLQNLGQGPELLIRYENEEAVDDSQLPKDRFSAERLKGVDSTLKIQPAELGDSAVYLCASTNWSRIYGYTFGSGTRLTVV.

CDR3 region: CASRLRDTLGYTF. Here the CDR3 DNA reads TGTGCCAGCAGGCTCCGGGACACCTTAGGCTACACCTTC. The V and J genes are TRBV28 and TRBJ1-2; TRBD1 is a possible D gene (6 bases). V was pared by 6 bases and J by 8 bases, with 16 bases between. CDR1 and CDR2 (germline): MDHEN, SYDVKM. The CDR3 is 13 residues long.

This chain joins TRBV5-4 and TRBJ2-6, with 11 bases aligning to TRBD2. The germline gives CDR1 SGHNT, CDR2 YYREEE (reference sequence). Unmatched junction bases numbered 8, after V lost 0 bases and J lost 3 bases. The CDR3 is 19 amino acids. The CDR3 bases are TGTGCCAGCAGCTTGGTCGGTAGCGGGGGGGCCTTTGGGGCCAACGTCCTGACTTTC. Translation gives CASSLVGSGGAFGANVLTF. Full variable domain (outside the CDR3, taken from reference TRBV5-4 and TRBJ2-6): ETGVTQSPTHLIKTRGQQVTLRCSSQSGHNTVSWYQQALGQGPQFIFQYYREEENGRGNFPPRFSGLQFPNYSSELNVNALELDDSALYLCASSLVGSGGAFGANVLTFGAGSRLTVL.

This clone has just one count. The chain has TRBV28 and TRBJ1-5; TRBD1 matches at 7 bases. Germline trimming cut 5 bases from V and 7 bases from J; bases unmatched to any gene: 11. This CDR3 is 15 amino acids long. Germline V lookup: CDR1 MDHEN, CDR2 SYDVKM. The CDR3 region has the DNA TGTGCCAGCAGTCCCCGGGGGTTAGGGGGCCAGCCCCAGCATTTT. Protein sequence: CASSPRGLGGQPQHF.

The J gene is TRBJ2-1, the V gene TRBV9; 8 nucleotides line up with TRBD2. Germline lookup yields CDR1 SGDLS and CDR2 YYNGEE. Germline trimming cut 3 bases from V and 0 bases from J; bases unmatched to any gene: 8. The CDR3 has 17 amino acids. The CDR3: CASSDGGALSSYNEQFF. In nucleotides, the CDR3 is TGTGCCAGCAGCGACGGGGGGGCGCTCAGCTCCTACAATGAGCAGTTCTTC.

The rearrangement links TRBV5-1 to TRBJ1-4, with D possibly being TRBD1 (6 bases). V was pared by 5 bases and J by 6 bases, with 17 bases between. Germline CDR1 is SGHRS and CDR2 is YFSETQ. CDR3 length: 15 residues. In nucleotides, the CDR3 is TGCGCCAGCAGGGATCAAGCAGGGGCGGATGAAAAACTGTTTTTT. Its protein is CASRDQAGADEKLFF.

V is TRBV19 and J is TRBJ1-2; possibly TRBD1 for D (5 bases). V lost 6 bases and J 4 bases, leaving 15 bases between the germline ends. Germline-derived CDR1 and CDR2 are LNHDA and SQIVND (reference sequence). This CDR3 has 14 amino acids. CDR3 loop: CASSGQIAGYGYTF. CDR3 bases: TGTGCCAGTAGCGGACAAATAGCTGGCTATGGCTACACCTTC.

This chain connects TRBV19 to TRBJ2-3, with D perhaps TRBD2 (5 bases). The CDR3 sequence is 13 residues long. Germline lookup yields CDR1 LNHDA and CDR2 SQIVND (reference sequence). Trimming shortened V by 4 bases and J by 4 bases, and 9 bases separated the two germline ends. CDR3 sequence: CASSTFGADTQYF. CDR3 DNA: TGTGCCAGTAGTACCTTCGGGGCAGATACGCAGTATTTT.

This clone was seen a handful of times. The rearrangement links TRBV6-5 to TRBJ1-6, with TRBD1 identical over 7 bases. The length of the CDR3 is 15 residues. Germline V gene data show CDR1 as MNHEY and CDR2 as SVGAGI. The trim removed 0 bases at V and 9 bases at J, leaving 5 bases unmatched. The CDR3 DNA reads TGTGCCAGCAGTTACTCGAGGGACAGTACTTCACCCCTCCACTTT. It specifies CASSYSRDSTSPLHF.

The rearrangement joins TRBV25-1 to TRBJ1-6; D is uncertain. Germline V gene lookup returns CDR1 MGHDK and CDR2 SYGVNS. The CDR3 loop spans 14 amino acids. The V gene lost 6 bases and the J gene lost 8 bases, with 14 bases spanning the gap. CDR3 protein: CASRTDSYHSPLHF. DNA for the CDR3: TGTGCCAGCAGAACCGACTCATATCATTCACCCCTCCACTTT.

As DNA, the CDR3 is TGCGCCAGCAGCGCAGGGGTCGGTAGCAATCAGCCCCAGCATTTT. Encoded protein: CASSAGVGSNQPQHF. The chain has TRBV5-1 and TRBJ1-5, with a possible D match to TRBD1 (6 bases). This CDR3 comprises 15 residues. Germline V gene sequence: CDR1 SGHRS, CDR2 YFSETQ. The V end lost 4 bases, the J end lost 0 bases, and 11 bases lay between the germline ends.

This chain joins TRBV6-2 or TRBV6-3 and TRBJ2-3; 8 bases match TRBD2. Germline-derived CDR1 and CDR2 are MNHEY and SVGEGT. CDR3 length equals 15 residues. V dropped 3 bases and J dropped 0; count of bases not matched to a gene: 2. The CDR3 DNA reads TGTGCCAGCAGTTATCGGGGGGGTAGCACAGATACGCAGTATTTT. As protein: CASSYRGGSTDTQYF.

This chain uses TRBV10-1 with TRBJ2-1; 11 bases map to TRBD2. The CDR3 covers 16 residues. CDR1 and CDR2 (germline): WNHNN, SYGVQD (reference sequence). V gave up 3 bases and J gave up 9 bases; unmatched junction bases: 10. Here the CDR3 DNA reads TGCGCCAGCAGTGATTATAGCGGGGGGGGCCCAGGTGAGCAGTTCTTC. It is translated as CASSDYSGGGPGEQFF.

This rearrangement joins TRBV7-2 to TRBJ2-5; 7 bases match TRBD2. Germline V gene lookup returns CDR1 SGHTA and CDR2 FQGNSA. The CDR3 sequence is 13 residues long. The ends lost 7 bases at V and 4 bases at J; junction bases unmatched: 6. The CDR3 DNA is TGTGCCAGCATTAGAGGGGAGGGAGAGACCCAGTACTTC. This encodes CASIRGEGETQYF.

The rearrangement uses TRBV5-1 and TRBJ1-3; D unresolved. Looked up from germline, CDR1 is SGHRS and CDR2 is YFSETQ. This CDR3 spans 17 amino acids. V lost 0 bases and J 0 bases, leaving 13 bases between the germline ends. CDR3 loop: CASSLASQAHSGNTIYF. The CDR3 DNA is TGCGCCAGCAGCTTGGCCAGTCAGGCCCACTCTGGAAACACCATATATTTT.

The chain carries TRBV7-3 and TRBJ2-5; D is possibly TRBD1 (5 bases). Germline V gene data show CDR1 as SGHTA and CDR2 as FQGTGA. V was shortened by 5 bases and J by 5 bases, with 12 bases between the two germline ends. CDR3 size: 13 residues. In nucleotides, the CDR3 is TGTGCCAGCAGCCGGACAATTAGGGAGACCCAGTACTTC. Translation: CASSRTIRETQYF. Complete variable domain (other parts from reference TRBV7-3 and TRBJ2-5): GAGVSQTPSNKVTEKGKYVELRCDPISGHTALYWYRQSLGQGPEFLIYFQGTGAADDSGLPNDRFFAVRPEGSVSTLKIQRTERGDSAVYLCASSRTIRETQYFGPGTRLLVL.

The V call is TRBV2, the J call TRBJ2-3, with 10 positions matching TRBD1. Trimming removed 6 bases from V and 1 base from J; junction bases left unmatched: 4. CDR1 SNHLY and CDR2 FYNNEI come from the germline V gene. The CDR3 runs to 15 residues. The DNA of the CDR3 is TGTGCCAGCAGGAGGGACAGGGGTCGCACAGATACGCAGTATTTT. Its protein is CASRRDRGRTDTQYF.

J is TRBJ2-6 and V is TRBV29-1; the match to TRBD1 covers 7 bases. The V segment lost 5 bases and the J segment 4 bases; nucleotides outside the gene matches: 5. The germline V gene encodes CDR1 SQVTM and CDR2 ANQGSEA. CDR3 length: 14 residues. This chain's CDR3 is CSVTTGAGANVLTF. The CDR3 bases are TGCAGCGTTACAACAGGGGCCGGGGCCAACGTCCTGACTTTC.